This T cell receptor beta chain was recorded in a study of shared clonotypes between healthy human individuals. Sorted subsets were amplified in replicate PCRs using around 0.2 ug DNA, roughly 30,000 T cell genomes. The data were produced by immunoSEQ multiplex PCR, yet TCRdb's version contains in-frame clones alone and is incomplete. The profile shows about 2.5 million clones, 85% to 95% of them singletons. It was into CD45RA+ naive and CD45RA-negative memory subsets that the CD4+ cells were split. There are 13 residues in the CDR3. The V end was cut by 1 base, the J end by 6 bases, with 7 bases between. The V gene's germline CDR1 is SGHRS and CDR2 YFSETQ.

The sample consisted of naive CD4+ T cells from PBMCs. Described subset: CD45RA+ positively selected. The receptor comes from a man between 18 and 35 years old in good health. Some clones in this sample may be carry-over from other donors' samples. The chain carries TRBV5-1 and TRBJ2-2; D may correspond to TRBD1 or TRBD2 (6 bases each). The CDR3 DNA follows: TGCGCCAGCAGCTTGCGGGGGCCCGGGGAGCTGTTTTTT. Amino acids: CASSLRGPGELFF.